This entry lists 3 T cell receptor beta chains sequenced from one sample in a study of cytotoxic CD8 clonotypes in ibrutinib-treated CLL. Profiled with immunoSEQ multiplex PCR; TCRdb holds only in-frame clones, not every one. The data hold more than 110,000 clones, with around 76% observed a single time. The source material was PBMCs, sampled after 24 months of ibrutinib treatment. These receptors were collected from a human donor with chronic lymphocytic leukemia.

V is TRBV28 and J is TRBJ2-7, with 9 bases lining up with TRBD1. The CDR3 length is 15 residues. CDR1 is MDHEN, CDR2 SYDVKM, per germline. Trimming took 5 bases from V and 7 from J; bases not matched to a gene: 12. CDR3 nucleotides: TGTGCCAGCAGTCTACTACAGGGGGCCGGAGAGGAGCAGTACTTC. Translated, it gives CASSLLQGAGEEQYF.

The CDR3 sequence is CASSEGISSGNTIYF. The CDR3 nucleotides read TGTGCCAGCAGTGAGGGTATAAGCTCTGGAAACACCATATATTTT. This sequence joins TRBV25-1 and TRBJ1-3; D gene uncertain. The germline V and J ends were trimmed by 3 bases and 0 bases, with 9 bases remaining between them. CDR1 and CDR2 (germline): MGHDK, SYGVNS. There are 15 residues in the CDR3.

The chain employs TRBV6-5 and TRBJ1-4; D perhaps matches TRBD1 (6 bases). Looked up from germline, CDR1 is MNHEY and CDR2 is SVGAGI. Trimming shortened V by 8 bases and J by 3 bases, and 16 bases separated the two germline ends. The CDR3 is 15 amino acids. CDR3 sequence: CASGPQGGANEKLFF. CDR3 nucleotide sequence: TGTGCCAGCGGACCACAGGGTGGGGCTAATGAAAAACTGTTTTTT.